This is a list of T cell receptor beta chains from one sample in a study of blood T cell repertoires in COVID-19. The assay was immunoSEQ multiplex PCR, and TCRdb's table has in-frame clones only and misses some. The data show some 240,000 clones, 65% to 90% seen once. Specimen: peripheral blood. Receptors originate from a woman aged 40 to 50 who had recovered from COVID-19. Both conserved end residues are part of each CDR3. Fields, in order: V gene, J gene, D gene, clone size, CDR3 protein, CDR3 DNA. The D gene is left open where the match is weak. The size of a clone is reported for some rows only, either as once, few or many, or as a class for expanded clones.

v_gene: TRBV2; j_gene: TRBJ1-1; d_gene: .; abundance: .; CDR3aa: CASTEWGDTEAFF; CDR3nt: TGTGCCAGCACCGAATGGGGGGACACTGAAGCTTTCTTT
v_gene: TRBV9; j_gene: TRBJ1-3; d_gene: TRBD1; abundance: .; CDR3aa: CASSPRQGLSGNTIYF; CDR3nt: TGTGCCAGCAGCCCAAGACAGGGTTTATCTGGAAACACCATATATTTT
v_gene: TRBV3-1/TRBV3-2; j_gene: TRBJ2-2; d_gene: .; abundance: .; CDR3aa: CASSRQGGTGELFF; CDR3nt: TGTGCCAGCAGTCGACAGGGAGGCACCGGGGAGCTGTTTTTT
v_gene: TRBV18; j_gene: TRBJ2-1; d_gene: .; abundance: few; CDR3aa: CASSLQGSYNEQFF; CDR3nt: TGTGCCAGCTCATTACAGGGTTCCTACAATGAGCAGTTCTTC
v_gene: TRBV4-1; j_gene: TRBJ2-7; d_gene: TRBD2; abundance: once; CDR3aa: CASSQLSGTRTMYEQYF; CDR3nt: TGCGCCAGCAGCCAATTAAGCGGGACTAGGACAATGTACGAGCAGTACTTC
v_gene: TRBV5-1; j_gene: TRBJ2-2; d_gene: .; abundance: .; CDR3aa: CASSFLGDTGELFF; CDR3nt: TGCGCCAGCAGCTTCCTCGGTGACACCGGGGAGCTGTTTTTT
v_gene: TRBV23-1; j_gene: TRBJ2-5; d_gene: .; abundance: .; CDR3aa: CASSRPETQYF; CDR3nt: TGCGCCAGCAGTCGGCCAGAGACCCAGTACTTC
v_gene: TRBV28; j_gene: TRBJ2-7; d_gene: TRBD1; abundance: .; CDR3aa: CASSSYSGTGGTIYEQYF; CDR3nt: TGTGCCAGCAGTTCTTACAGCGGGACAGGGGGTACTATTTACGAGCAGTACTTC
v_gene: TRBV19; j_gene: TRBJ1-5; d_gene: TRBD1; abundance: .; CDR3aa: CASSIDADRGAYSNQPQHF; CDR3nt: TGTGCCAGTAGTATAGATGCGGACAGGGGCGCCTATAGCAATCAGCCCCAGCATTTT
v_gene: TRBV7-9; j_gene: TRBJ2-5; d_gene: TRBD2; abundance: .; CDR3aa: CASRHMTSAETQYF; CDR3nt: TGTGCCAGCAGACATATGACTAGCGCGGAGACCCAGTACTTC
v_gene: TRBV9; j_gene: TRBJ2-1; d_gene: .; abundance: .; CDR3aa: CASSVTGQSSYNEQFF; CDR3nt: TGTGCCAGCAGCGTGACGGGTCAAAGCTCCTACAATGAGCAGTTCTTC
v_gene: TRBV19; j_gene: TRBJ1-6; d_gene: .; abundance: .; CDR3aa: CAARGFDNSPLHF; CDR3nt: TGTGCCGCCAGGGGTTTTGATAATTCACCCCTCCACTTT
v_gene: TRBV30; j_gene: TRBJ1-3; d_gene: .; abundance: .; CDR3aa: CACVERGLGNTIYF; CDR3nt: TGTGCCTGCGTAGAGCGGGGTCTCGGAAACACCATATATTTT
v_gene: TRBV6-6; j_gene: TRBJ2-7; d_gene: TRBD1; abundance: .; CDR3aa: CASSYTGQGWYEQYF; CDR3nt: TGTGCCAGCAGTTACACGGGACAGGGATGGTACGAGCAGTACTTC
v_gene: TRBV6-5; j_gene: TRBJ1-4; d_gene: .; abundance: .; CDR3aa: CASRPGANEKLFF; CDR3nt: TGTGCCAGCAGGCCAGGGGCAAATGAAAAACTGTTTTTT
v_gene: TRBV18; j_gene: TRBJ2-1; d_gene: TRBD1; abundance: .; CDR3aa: CASSPGTGYGEQFF; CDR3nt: TGTGCCAGCTCACCAGGGACAGGGTACGGTGAGCAGTTCTTC
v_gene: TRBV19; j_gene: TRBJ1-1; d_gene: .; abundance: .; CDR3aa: CASSHGDMGAEAFF; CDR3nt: TGTGCCAGTAGTCATGGGGACATGGGGGCTGAAGCTTTCTTT
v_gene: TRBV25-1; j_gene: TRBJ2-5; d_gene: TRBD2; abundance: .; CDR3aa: CASSAHSGGIQETQYF; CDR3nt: TGTGCCAGCAGTGCCCATAGCGGGGGGATCCAAGAGACCCAGTACTTC
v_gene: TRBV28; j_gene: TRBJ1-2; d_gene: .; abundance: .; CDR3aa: CASSPDRYYGYTF; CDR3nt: TGTGCCAGCAGTCCTGACAGGTACTATGGCTACACCTTC
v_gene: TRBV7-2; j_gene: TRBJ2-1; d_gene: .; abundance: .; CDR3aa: CASSPRLVMDEQFF; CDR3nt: TGTGCCAGCAGCCCGAGACTAGTTATGGATGAGCAGTTCTTC
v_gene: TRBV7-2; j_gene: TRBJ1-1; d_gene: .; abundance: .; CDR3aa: CASSRQPGTEAFF; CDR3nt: TGTGCCAGCAGCCGTCAACCGGGCACTGAAGCTTTCTTT
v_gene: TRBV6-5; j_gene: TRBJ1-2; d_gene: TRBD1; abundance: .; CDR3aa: CASSYTGGEGGYTF; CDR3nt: TGTGCCAGCAGTTACACAGGGGGGGAGGGCGGCTACACCTTC
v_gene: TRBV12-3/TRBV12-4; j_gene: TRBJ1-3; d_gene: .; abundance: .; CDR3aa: CASSFARGNTIYF; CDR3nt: TGTGCCAGCAGTTTTGCCAGAGGAAACACCATATATTTT
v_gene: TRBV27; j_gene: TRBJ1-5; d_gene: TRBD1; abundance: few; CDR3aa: CASSFAGGRGSNQPQHF; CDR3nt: TGTGCCAGCAGTTTCGCAGGGGGCCGCGGGAGCAATCAGCCCCAGCATTTT
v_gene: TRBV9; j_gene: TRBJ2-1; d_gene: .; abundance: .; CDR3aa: CASSVGSRGGEQFF; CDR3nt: TGTGCCAGCAGCGTAGGAAGTCGTGGGGGGGAGCAGTTCTTC
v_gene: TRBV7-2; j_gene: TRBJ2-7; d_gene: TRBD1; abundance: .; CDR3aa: CASSSFDRGHYEQYF; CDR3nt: TGTGCCAGCAGCTCCTTCGACAGGGGGCATTACGAGCAGTACTTC
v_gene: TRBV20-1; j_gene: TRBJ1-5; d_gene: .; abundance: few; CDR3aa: CSASDRLNSNQPQHF; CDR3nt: TGCAGTGCTAGTGACAGACTAAATAGCAATCAGCCCCAGCATTTT
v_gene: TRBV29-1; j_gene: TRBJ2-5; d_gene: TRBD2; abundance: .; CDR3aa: CSVHRGGGTQYF; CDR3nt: TGCAGCGTTCACCGCGGGGGGGGGACCCAGTACTTC
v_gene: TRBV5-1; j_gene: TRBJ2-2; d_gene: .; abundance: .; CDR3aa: CASSSLNTGELFF; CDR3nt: TGCGCCAGCAGCTCCTTAAACACCGGGGAGCTGTTTTTT
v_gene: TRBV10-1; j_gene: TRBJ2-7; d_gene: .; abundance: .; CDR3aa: CASSEGQGSYEQYF; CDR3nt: TGCGCCAGCAGTGAAGGGCAGGGCTCCTACGAGCAGTACTTC
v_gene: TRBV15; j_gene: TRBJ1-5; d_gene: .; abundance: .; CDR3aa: CATSRGTGPQPQHF; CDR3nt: TGTGCCACCAGCAGGGGTACAGGGCCCCAGCCCCAGCATTTT
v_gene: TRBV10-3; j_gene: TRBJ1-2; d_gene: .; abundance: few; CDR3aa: CATSSTIQDYGYTF; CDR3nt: TGTGCCACCTCTTCGACAATACAGGACTATGGCTACACCTTC
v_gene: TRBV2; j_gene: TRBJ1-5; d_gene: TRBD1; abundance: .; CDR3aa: CASSSWDRVQGNQPQHF; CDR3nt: TGTGCCAGCAGTAGTTGGGACAGGGTTCAGGGCAATCAGCCCCAGCATTTT
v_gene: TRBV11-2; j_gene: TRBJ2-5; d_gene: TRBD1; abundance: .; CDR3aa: CASSRQGVRETQYF; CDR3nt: TGTGCCAGCAGCCGGCAGGGGGTGAGGGAGACCCAGTACTTC
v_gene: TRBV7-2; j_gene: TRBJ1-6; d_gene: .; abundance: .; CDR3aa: CASSLIGEGNSPLHF; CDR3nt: TGTGCCAGCAGCTTAATCGGGGAAGGAAATTCACCCCTCCACTTT
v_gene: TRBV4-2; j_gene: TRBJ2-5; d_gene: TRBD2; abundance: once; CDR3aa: CASSRAGGVGETQYF; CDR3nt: TGTGCCAGCAGTCGAGCGGGGGGTGTGGGGGAGACCCAGTACTTC
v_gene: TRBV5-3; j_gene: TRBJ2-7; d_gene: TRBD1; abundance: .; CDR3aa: CARSRSPDREQDEQYF; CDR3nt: TGTGCCAGAAGCCGGTCCCCCGACAGGGAACAGGACGAGCAGTACTTC
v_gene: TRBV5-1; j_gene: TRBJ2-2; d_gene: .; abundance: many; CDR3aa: CASSLVGGSSGELFF; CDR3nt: TGCGCCAGCAGCTTGGTCGGAGGATCAAGCGGGGAGCTGTTTTTT
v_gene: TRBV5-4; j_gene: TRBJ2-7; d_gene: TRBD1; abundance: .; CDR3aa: CASSLETGGEQYF; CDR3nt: TGTGCCAGCAGCTTGGAAACAGGGGGTGAGCAGTACTTC
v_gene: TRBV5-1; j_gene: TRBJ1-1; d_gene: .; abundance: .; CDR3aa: CASGLDPGNTEAFF; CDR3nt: TGCGCCAGCGGATTGGACCCCGGGAACACTGAAGCTTTCTTT
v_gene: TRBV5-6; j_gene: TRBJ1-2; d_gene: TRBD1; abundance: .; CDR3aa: CASRTGELNGYTF; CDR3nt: TGTGCCAGTAGGACAGGGGAGTTAAATGGCTACACCTTC
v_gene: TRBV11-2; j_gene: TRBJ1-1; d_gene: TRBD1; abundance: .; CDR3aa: CASSLSRDRRNTEAFF; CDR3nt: TGTGCCAGCAGCTTATCGAGGGACAGGCGGAACACTGAAGCTTTCTTT